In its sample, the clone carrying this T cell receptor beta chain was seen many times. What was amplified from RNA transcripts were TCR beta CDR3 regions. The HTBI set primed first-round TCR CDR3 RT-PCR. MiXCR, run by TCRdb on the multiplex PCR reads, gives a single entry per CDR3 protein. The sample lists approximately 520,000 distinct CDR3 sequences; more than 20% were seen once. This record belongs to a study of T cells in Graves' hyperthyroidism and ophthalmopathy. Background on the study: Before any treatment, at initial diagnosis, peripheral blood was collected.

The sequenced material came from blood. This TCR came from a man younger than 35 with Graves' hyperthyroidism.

The CDR3, as DNA: TGTGCCAGCAGTCCCCCAAATGCCAATCAGGACTATGGCTACACCTTC. Protein product: CASSPPNANQDYGYTF. The chain is built from TRBV28 and TRBJ1-2; D gene uncertain. The V end lost 5 bases, the J end lost 3 bases, and 19 bases lay between the germline ends. Germline V gene sequence: CDR1 MDHEN, CDR2 SYDVKM. CDR3 size: 16 residues.